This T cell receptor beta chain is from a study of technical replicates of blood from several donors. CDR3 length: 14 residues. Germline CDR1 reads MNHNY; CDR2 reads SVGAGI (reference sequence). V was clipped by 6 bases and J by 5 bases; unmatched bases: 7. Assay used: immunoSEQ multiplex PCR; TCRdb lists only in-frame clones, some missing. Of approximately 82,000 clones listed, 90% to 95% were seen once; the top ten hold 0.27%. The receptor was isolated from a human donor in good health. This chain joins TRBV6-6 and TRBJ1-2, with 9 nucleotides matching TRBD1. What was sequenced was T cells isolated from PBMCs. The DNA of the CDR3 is TGTGCCAGCAGCGGGACAGGGAGAGAGTATGGCTACACCTTC. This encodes CASSGTGREYGYTF.